The rows below give T cell receptor beta chains drawn from one sample of a study of shared clonotypes between healthy human individuals. Profiling relied on immunoSEQ multiplex PCR, and the TCRdb table lists in-frame clones only, not all of them. The profile covers 2.3 million or so clones, with 85% to 95% appearing a single time and 0.39% taken by the ten largest. What was sequenced was naive CD4+ T cells from PBMCs. The receptors were sampled from a man between 18 and 29 years old in good health. Some clones in this sample may be carry-over from other donors' samples. CDR3s include the opening cysteine and the closing phenylalanine or tryptophan. A D gene is named only where the DNA matches it firmly. The listing skips clone size in some rows; elsewhere it reads once, few, many or a size class.

j_gene	abundance	d_gene	v_gene	CDR3aa	CDR3nt
TRBJ2-2	.	.	TRBV21-1	CASSKVSFANTGELFF	TGTGCCAGCAGCAAAGTTTCGTTCGCGAACACCGGGGAGCTGTTTTTT
TRBJ2-1	.	TRBD1	TRBV25-1	CASGITGVRYEQFF	TGTGCCAGCGGCATCACAGGGGTTCGGTACGAGCAGTTCTTC
TRBJ2-6	.	.	TRBV4-1	CASSQAIASGANVLTF	TGCGCCAGCAGCCAGGCCATAGCGTCTGGGGCCAACGTCCTGACTTTC
TRBJ2-1	once	.	TRBV5-1	CASSPDWGNNEQFF	TGCGCCAGCAGCCCCGACTGGGGGAACAATGAGCAGTTCTTC
TRBJ1-3	.	.	TRBV19	CASSPSTPSSGNTIYF	TGTGCCAGTTCCCCTTCGACACCAAGCTCTGGAAACACCATATATTTT
TRBJ1-1	.	.	TRBV5-5	CASSPFGEGDIPKAFF	TGTGCCAGCAGCCCATTCGGCGAAGGGGATATTCCGAAAGCTTTCTTT
TRBJ2-5	few	.	TRBV6-5	CASSYPPETQYF	TGTGCCAGCAGTTACCCCCCCGAGACCCAGTACTTC
TRBJ2-2	.	.	TRBV6-5	CASSLRTGELFF	TGTGCCAGCAGCCTCAGGACCGGGGAGCTGTTTTTT
TRBJ1-2	.	.	TRBV29-1	CSVQTVGGNYGYTF	TGCAGCGTTCAGACAGTGGGCGGTAACTATGGCTACACCTTC
TRBJ2-2	.	.	TRBV14	CASSPSRNTGELFF	TGTGCCAGCAGCCCCTCGCGGAACACCGGGGAGCTGTTTTTT
TRBJ2-7	.	.	TRBV2	CASLMESWSYEQYF	TGTGCCAGCCTTATGGAGAGTTGGTCCTACGAGCAGTACTTC
TRBJ1-1	.	.	TRBV5-1	CASSTHYREDTEAFF	TGCGCCAGCAGCACCCACTACCGGGAAGACACTGAAGCTTTCTTT
TRBJ1-1	few	TRBD1	TRBV7-9	CASSKGQGDTEAFF	TGTGCCAGCAGCAAGGGACAGGGGGACACTGAAGCTTTCTTT
TRBJ2-5	.	.	TRBV5-6	CASSLDILRRQETQYF	TGTGCCAGCAGCTTGGATATTCTGCGGAGACAAGAGACCCAGTACTTC
TRBJ1-1	.	.	TRBV9	CASSSSSRGEAFF	TGTGCCAGCAGCTCCTCAAGCAGGGGTGAAGCTTTCTTT
TRBJ2-7	.	TRBD2	TRBV5-1	CASSSLAGGPGEQYF	TGCGCCAGCAGCTCACTAGCGGGAGGGCCAGGGGAGCAGTACTTC
TRBJ2-5	.	TRBD2	TRBV10-3	CAIKSRLAGEETQYF	TGTGCCATCAAATCCAGACTAGCGGGAGAAGAGACCCAGTACTTC
TRBJ1-1	.	TRBD1	TRBV6-5	CASSSIDRGRNTEAFF	TGTGCCAGCAGTTCGATCGACAGGGGACGAAACACTGAAGCTTTCTTT
TRBJ2-7	.	.	TRBV14	CASSQVGGGEQYF	TGTGCCAGCAGCCAAGTAGGCGGTGGCGAGCAGTACTTC
TRBJ2-7	.	TRBD2	TRBV28	CASSTPGGGREQYF	TGTGCCAGCAGTACTCCCGGCGGGGGTCGCGAGCAGTACTTC
TRBJ2-5	.	.	TRBV15	CATSGGRGETQYF	TGTGCCACCAGCGGAGGACGGGGGGAGACCCAGTACTTC
TRBJ2-7	.	.	TRBV27	CASSPSLARSYEQYF	TGTGCCAGCAGCCCTAGCCTCGCCCGCTCCTACGAGCAGTACTTC
TRBJ2-5	.	.	TRBV12-5	CASGLAGADGETQYF	TGTGCTAGTGGTTTGGCAGGGGCCGACGGCGAGACCCAGTACTTC
TRBJ2-3	once	.	TRBV5-8	CASSLTPSASTDTQYF	TGTGCCAGCAGCTTAACCCCTAGCGCAAGCACAGATACGCAGTATTTT
TRBJ2-2	.	.	TRBV6-1	CASRRLRGTGELFF	TGTGCCAGCAGACGCCTCAGAGGCACCGGGGAGCTGTTTTTT
TRBJ1-2	.	.	TRBV11-2	CASSLDLHGVGYTF	TGTGCCAGCAGCTTAGATCTCCACGGAGTGGGCTACACCTTC
TRBJ2-1	.	.	TRBV18	CASSPPWGRGGNEQFF	TGTGCCAGCTCACCACCGTGGGGACGAGGGGGGAATGAGCAGTTCTTC
TRBJ2-3	.	TRBD1	TRBV5-4	CASSLGTGGVYAQYF	TGTGCCAGCAGCTTGGGGACAGGGGGCGTGTATGCGCAGTATTTT
TRBJ1-2	.	.	TRBV28	CASKFRDRYYGYTF	TGTGCCAGCAAGTTTCGGGATCGGTACTATGGCTACACCTTC
TRBJ2-1	.	TRBD2	TRBV10-3	CAISEQLAGAGSNEQFF	TGTGCCATCAGTGAACAGCTAGCGGGAGCAGGGAGCAATGAGCAGTTCTTC
TRBJ2-7	.	.	TRBV28	CASSFLRQGGNEQYF	TGTGCCAGCAGTTTTTTACGCCAGGGAGGCAACGAGCAGTACTTC
TRBJ2-7	.	TRBD1	TRBV5-8	CASSLGQGVLYEQYF	TGTGCCAGCAGCTTAGGACAGGGGGTTTTGTACGAGCAGTACTTC
TRBJ2-5	.	.	TRBV7-2	CAGAVLAGETQYF	TGTGCCGGAGCGGTCCTAGCCGGGGAGACCCAGTACTTC
TRBJ2-2	.	TRBD2	TRBV15	CATSTPGEGHGELFF	TGTGCCACCAGCACTCCCGGGGAGGGGCACGGGGAGCTGTTTTTT
TRBJ1-2	.	TRBD1	TRBV6-5	CASSYASTGGHYGYTF	TGTGCCAGCAGTTACGCTAGTACAGGGGGACACTATGGCTACACCTTC
TRBJ1-2	.	TRBD1	TRBV15	CATSRDRDRTYGYTF	TGTGCCACCAGCAGAGATCGGGACAGGACATATGGCTACACCTTC
TRBJ1-3	once	TRBD1	TRBV2	CASSLQGAGSGNTIYF	TGTGCCAGCAGCCTACAGGGGGCTGGATCTGGAAACACCATATATTTT
TRBJ2-2	few	TRBD2	TRBV2	CASRWTSGSSGELFF	TGTGCCAGCAGGTGGACTAGCGGGAGTTCCGGGGAGCTGTTTTTT
TRBJ2-5	.	TRBD1	TRBV9	CASSVQQGFGETQYF	TGTGCCAGCAGCGTCCAACAGGGGTTCGGGGAGACCCAGTACTTC
TRBJ2-3	.	TRBD2	TRBV29-1	CSVDGLAGRSTDTQYF	TGCAGCGTTGATGGGCTAGCGGGTCGAAGCACAGATACGCAGTATTTT
TRBJ2-3	.	.	TRBV6-6	CASSYSATGDPTQYF	TGTGCCAGCAGTTACTCCGCGACAGGAGACCCTACGCAGTATTTT
TRBJ2-5	.	.	TRBV28	CASSYEETQYF	TGTGCCAGCAGCTATGAAGAGACCCAGTACTTC
TRBJ1-1	.	TRBD1	TRBV23-1	CANIAEDWDRGVTNTEAFF	TGCGCCAACATTGCAGAGGATTGGGACAGGGGTGTGACGAACACTGAAGCTTTCTTT
TRBJ2-7	.	TRBD2	TRBV18	CASSPAGGYEQYF	TGTGCCAGCTCACCTGCGGGAGGTTACGAGCAGTACTTC
TRBJ2-7	.	.	TRBV6-5	CASSYSSSLGGEQYF	TGTGCCAGCAGTTACTCGAGTTCCCTCGGAGGCGAGCAGTACTTC
TRBJ1-5	.	.	TRBV28	CASSLGGFPPSNQPQHF	TGTGCCAGCAGTTTAGGGGGATTTCCTCCTAGCAATCAGCCCCAGCATTTT
TRBJ1-2	once	.	TRBV28	CASSSAYGYTF	TGTGCCAGCAGTTCTGCGTATGGCTACACCTTC